The 9 T cell receptor beta chains below come from one sample, sequenced in a study of beta chain features in type 1 diabetes. Expressed TCRB transcripts were sequenced because the isolated RNA had all been reverse transcribed beforehand. Only in-frame clones appear in the TCRdb table, and some are missing; sequencing was by immunoSEQ multiplex PCR. The table has 240,000 or so clones, over 65% seen once. The material sequenced was naive CD4+ T cells from blood. These receptors originate from a man in his thirties or forties in good health.

The genes are TRBV7-2 and TRBJ2-7; D is perhaps TRBD1 or TRBD2 (6 bases each). The CDR3 sequence is 14 residues long. V shed 1 base and J shed 7 bases, with 14 bases lying between them. Per the germline V gene, CDR1 is SGHTA and CDR2 is FQGNSA. Written as DNA, the CDR3 is TGTGCCAGCAGCTTAGATAACAGGGCGGGGGAGCAGTACTTC. This codes for CASSLDNRAGEQYF.

The V and J genes are TRBV9 and TRBJ1-1, with D possibly TRBD1 on 6 matching bases. The CDR3 sequence is 15 residues long. Between the trimmed V and J ends, which lost 4 bases and 1 base, there was a span of 14 bases. Per the germline V gene, CDR1 is SGDLS and CDR2 is YYNGEE. Here the CDR3 reads CASSPRTATNTEAFF. The DNA for the CDR3 is TGTGCCAGCAGCCCCCGGACAGCGACGAACACTGAAGCTTTCTTT. Full variable domain (remainder filled in from reference TRBV9 and TRBJ1-1): DSGVTQTPKHLITATGQRVTLRCSPRSGDLSVYWYQQSLDQGLQFLIQYYNGEERAKGNILERFSAQQFPDLHSELNLSSLELGDSALYFCASSPRTATNTEAFFGQGTRLTVV.

V and J are TRBV5-1 and TRBJ2-5, with 8 bases aligning to TRBD2. This CDR3 has 16 amino acids. The ends lost 4 bases at V and 4 bases at J; junction bases unmatched: 12. Germline CDR1 and CDR2: SGHRS and YFSETQ. The DNA of the CDR3 is TGCGCCAGCAGCCTCAAGGCGGGGGGCCCCGGAGAGACCCAGTACTTC. This codes for CASSLKAGGPGETQYF.

The chain employs TRBV18 and TRBJ2-1, with D possibly matching TRBD2 (5 bases). This CDR3 spans 17 amino acids. Per germline, CDR1 KGHSH and CDR2 LQKENI. The germline V and J ends were trimmed by 6 bases and 4 bases, with 22 bases remaining between them. In DNA, the CDR3 is TGTGCCAGCTCGCCCCAATGGACCGGGAAACTTTACAATGAGCAGTTCTTC. Its translation: CASSPQWTGKLYNEQFF.

V usage is TRBV29-1 and J usage is TRBJ2-3; no reliable D call. This CDR3 region has 10 residues. Trimming left V 7 bases short and J 2 bases short, with 4 bases between. CDR1 and CDR2 from the germline V gene are SQVTM and ANQGSEA. CDR3 nucleotide sequence: TGCAGCGCGGCCACAGATACGCAGTATTTT. This translates into CSAATDTQYF.

V gene TRBV29-1 combines with J gene TRBJ1-2; 7 bases match TRBD1. Germline assignment: CDR1 SQVTM and CDR2 ANQGSEA. The CDR3 spans 12 residues. The junction had 8 bases not matched to a gene; V was cut back by 3 bases and J by 10 bases. The CDR3 region has the DNA TGCAGCGTTGATCGGGACAGCGGAATCTACACCTTC. It codes for CSVDRDSGIYTF.

This clone was seen more than once but under ten times. The chain carries TRBV19 and TRBJ1-2; weak D call: TRBD1 (5 bases). The CDR3 has 12 residues. Germline V gives CDR1 LNHDA, CDR2 SQIVND (reference sequence). Trimming left V 11 bases short and J 8 bases short, with 18 bases between. The CDR3 coding sequence is TGTGCCGCACGCAGGGAGTCTGAGGGCTACACCTTC. Amino acids: CAARRESEGYTF. The full variable domain, rest sourced from reference TRBV19 and TRBJ1-2, is DGGITQSPKYLFRKEGQNVTLSCEQNLNHDAMYWYRQDPGQGLRLIYYSQIVNDFQKGDIAEGYSVSREKKESFPLTVTSAQKNPTAFYLCAARRESEGYTFGSGTRLTVV.

The chain couples TRBV5-6 to TRBJ2-7; D is uncertain. There are 14 residues in the CDR3. Trimming stripped 3 bases from V and 3 bases from J, with 13 bases between. Germline V gene sequence: CDR1 SGHDT, CDR2 YYEEEE. CDR3 coding DNA: TGTGCCAGCAGCTCGCCGACTGGGAACTACGAGCAGTACTTC. This translates into CASSSPTGNYEQYF.

This sequence joins TRBV7-9 and TRBJ2-7; 8 bases align to TRBD1. Trimming took 5 bases from V and 2 from J; bases not matched to a gene: 11. This CDR3 has 16 amino acids. CDR1 is SEHNR, CDR2 FQNEAQ, per germline (reference sequence). The CDR3 region is CASSSHDRGTTYEQYF. In nucleotides, the CDR3 is TGTGCCAGCAGCAGCCATGACAGGGGAACCACCTACGAGCAGTACTTC.